One sample yielded the 32 T cell receptor beta chains listed below, sequenced in a study of blood T cell repertoires in COVID-19. TCRdb keeps only in-frame clones here, not all; method: immunoSEQ multiplex PCR. Of around 300,000 clones listed, roughly 89% are singletons. The sequenced material came from peripheral blood. These receptors all stem from a man over 45 with acute or convalescent COVID-19.

This chain's CDR3 is CASSTSGETYNEQFF. The DNA for the CDR3 is TGCGCCAGCAGCACTAGCGGGGAGACATACAATGAGCAGTTCTTC. The rearrangement uses TRBV5-1 and TRBJ2-1, with 10 bases that match TRBD2. The V gene end was trimmed by 4 bases and the J gene end by 4 bases; junction bases not matched to a gene: 5. Germline V lookup: CDR1 SGHRS, CDR2 YFSETQ. The CDR3 covers 15 residues.

This clone occurred a few times. This sequence joins TRBV6-2 or TRBV6-3 and TRBJ2-3; 11 bases agree with TRBD2. Germline trimming cut 2 bases from V and 4 bases from J; bases unmatched to any gene: 2. The CDR3 has 15 amino acids. The V gene's germline CDR1 is MNHEY and CDR2 SVGEGT. The CDR3 protein is CASSYASGGPDTQYF. Written as DNA, the CDR3 is TGTGCCAGCAGTTACGCTAGCGGGGGGCCAGATACGCAGTATTTT.

This clone came up once. This chain connects TRBV19 to TRBJ2-7; 10 bases agree with TRBD2. Germline-derived CDR1 and CDR2 are LNHDA and SQIVND (reference sequence). CDR3 length: 13 residues. After removal of 4 bases from V and 7 bases from J, the junction contained 4 bases not matched to a gene. The CDR3: CASSSLAGDEQYF. The DNA of the CDR3 is TGTGCCAGTAGTAGCCTAGCGGGGGATGAGCAGTACTTC.

Only a few counts were recorded for this clone. The chain joins TRBV9 to TRBJ2-7, with a possible D match to TRBD2 (6 bases). The CDR3 is made up of 14 amino acids. V lost 0 bases to trimming and J lost 2 bases, with 9 bases between them. The germline V gene encodes CDR1 SGDLS and CDR2 YYNGEE. The CDR3: CASSVGGETYEQYF. Here the CDR3 DNA reads TGTGCCAGCAGCGTAGGGGGGGAAACCTACGAGCAGTACTTC.

The rearrangement joins TRBV3-1 (or the pseudogene TRBV3-2) to TRBJ1-2; D perhaps matches TRBD1 (6 bases). Germline V gene sequence: CDR1 LGHDT, CDR2 YNNKEL (reference sequence). V lost 4 bases to trimming and J lost 6 bases, with 15 bases between them. The CDR3 is made up of 14 amino acids. CDR3 region: CASSRRGGADGYTF. The CDR3 bases are TGTGCCAGCAGCCGTAGGGGGGGGGCCGATGGCTACACCTTC.

CDR3 DNA: TGTGCCACCAGGGCTTATAGCAATCAGCCCCAGCATTTT. Its translation is CATRAYSNQPQHF. V usage is TRBV10-3 and J usage is TRBJ1-5, with a possible D match to TRBD1 (5 bases). Trimming left V 10 bases short and J 0 bases short, with 10 bases between. This CDR3 contains 13 residues. Germline-derived CDR1 and CDR2 are ENHRY and SYGVKD.

The chain combines TRBV7-3 with TRBJ2-6; the D is unclear. Trimming took 2 bases from V and 2 from J, leaving 13 bases between them. This CDR3 has 17 amino acids. Germline CDR1 is SGHTA and CDR2 is FQGTGA. For the CDR3, the DNA is TGTGCCAGCAGCTTACTCCCCCCCGCTACTGGGGCCAACGTCCTGACTTTC. Translation: CASSLLPPATGANVLTF.

This clone is a singleton in its sample. V gene TRBV7-9 combines with J gene TRBJ1-4, with D unresolved. CDR3 size: 12 residues. The germline CDR1 and CDR2 sequences are SEHNR and FQNEAQ (reference sequence). Trimming shortened V by 8 bases and J by 7 bases, and 11 bases separated the two germline ends. The DNA of the CDR3 is TGTGCCAGCGTCCCAGCGGGTGAAAAACTGTTTTTT. Residues: CASVPAGEKLFF.

This clone was found a few times. The chain combines TRBV10-1 with TRBJ2-1; 12 bases are a match to TRBD2. CDR3 length: 18 amino acids. Losses at the gene ends were 4 bases for V and 4 bases for J; bases not matched to a gene: 11. Germline values: CDR1 WNHNN, CDR2 SYGVQD (reference sequence). This CDR3 reads CASSGTQPTSGGYNEQFF. In nucleotides, the CDR3 is TGCGCCAGCAGTGGGACCCAACCTACTAGCGGGGGGTACAATGAGCAGTTCTTC.

The table lists this clone with a count of one. CDR3 amino acids: CASSQGQQETQYF. DNA of the CDR3: TGTGCCAGCAGCCAAGGACAGCAAGAGACCCAGTACTTC. The rearrangement links TRBV3-1 (or the pseudogene TRBV3-2) to TRBJ2-5, with TRBD1 as a possible D gene (5 bases). The CDR3 extends over 13 amino acids. Germline V lookup: CDR1 LGHDT, CDR2 YNNKEL (reference sequence). The V end lost 1 base, the J end lost 2 bases, and 5 bases lay between the germline ends.

The chain employs TRBV23-1 and TRBJ2-7; TRBD1 is a possible D gene (6 bases). TRBV23-1 is given ORF status, its function remaining uncertain. There are 15 residues in the CDR3. Deletions cut 0 bases from V and 7 bases from J, with 16 bases between. The CDR3 region is CASSQSQGPTAEQYF. In DNA form, the CDR3 reads TGCGCCAGCAGTCAATCGCAGGGGCCTACCGCAGAGCAGTACTTC.

The genes are TRBV5-1 and TRBJ2-5; perhaps TRBD1 as D (5 bases). Between the trimmed V and J ends, which lost 7 bases and 1 base, there was a span of 14 bases. This CDR3 is built from 14 residues. Germline-derived CDR1 and CDR2 are SGHRS and YFSETQ. Here the CDR3 reads CASGAVGSQETQYF. Here the CDR3 DNA reads TGCGCCAGCGGGGCCGTCGGCTCCCAAGAGACCCAGTACTTC.

This clone occurred a few times. The J gene is TRBJ2-6, the V gene TRBV7-6; 10 bases map to TRBD1. Looked up from germline, CDR1 is SGHVS and CDR2 is FNYEAQ. This CDR3 comprises 20 residues. Unmatched junction bases numbered 9, after V lost 1 base and J lost 0 bases. Written as DNA, the CDR3 is TGTGCCAGCAGCTTAGGATTGGGACGGGACAGGGGCTCTGGGGCCAACGTCCTGACTTTC. Its protein is CASSLGLGRDRGSGANVLTF.

The rearrangement uses TRBV5-1 and TRBJ2-7; D possibly corresponds to TRBD1 (6 bases). The germline gives CDR1 SGHRS, CDR2 YFSETQ. The V end was cut by 5 bases, the J end by 5 bases, with 17 bases between. This CDR3 has 14 residues. The CDR3 DNA follows: TGCGCCAGCAGGGGGGCTGCTACCCTCGACGAGCAGTACTTC. The encoded protein is CASRGAATLDEQYF.

The V gene is TRBV5-1, the J gene TRBJ2-5, with D perhaps TRBD1 (5 bases). V shed 2 bases and J shed 5 bases, with 13 bases lying between them. CDR3 length: 14 amino acids. CDR1 is SGHRS and CDR2 is YFSETQ in the germline V gene. The CDR3 DNA follows: TGCGCCAGCAGCTTAGGGCCCCAGGGCGAGACCCAGTACTTC. This codes for CASSLGPQGETQYF.

This clone was picked up one time. The rearrangement uses TRBV11-2 and TRBJ2-1, with 10 bases identical to TRBD1. The junction had 1 base not matched to a gene; V was cut back by 3 bases and J by 5 bases. The CDR3 runs to 14 residues. CDR1 is SGHAT and CDR2 is FQNNGV in the germline V gene. CDR3 residues: CASSFGTGDNEQFF. CDR3 sequence (DNA): TGTGCCAGCAGCTTTGGGACAGGGGACAATGAGCAGTTCTTC.

The rearrangement uses TRBV27 and TRBJ1-1; possible D gene TRBD1, 5 bases. Trimming shortened V by 6 bases and J by 0 bases, and 14 bases separated the two germline ends. CDR1 and CDR2 from the germline V gene are MNHEY and SMNVEV (reference sequence). CDR3 length: 15 amino acids. As DNA, the CDR3 is TGTGCCAGCAGAGCTGACAGAATTTTGAACACTGAAGCTTTCTTT. It codes for CASRADRILNTEAFF.

This clone was detected many times. The J gene is TRBJ2-1, the V gene TRBV2; D is undetermined. V was cut by 8 bases and J by 3 bases, with 11 bases left in between. Germline assignment: CDR1 SNHLY and CDR2 FYNNEI. The CDR3 loop spans 13 amino acids. The CDR3 region is CASAKSDYNEQFF. The DNA of the CDR3 is TGTGCCAGCGCTAAGAGTGACTACAATGAGCAGTTCTTC.

Here the CDR3 reads CAISPLAGGTDTQYF. CDR3 nucleotide sequence: TGTGCCATCAGCCCGTTAGCGGGGGGCACAGATACGCAGTATTTT. V and J are TRBV10-3 and TRBJ2-3, with TRBD2 matching 9 bases. The V gene's germline CDR1 is ENHRY and CDR2 SYGVKD. The CDR3 sequence is 15 residues long. J gave up 1 base and V 6 bases, and 5 bases lay outside the gene matches.

As concerns this clone: One junction end does not reproduce the germline sequence, and a read error may be involved. The chain links TRBV7-2 to TRBJ2-7; TRBD2 matches at 10 bases. Germline V lookup: CDR1 SGHTA, CDR2 FQGNSA. The CDR3 length is 14 residues. This CDR3 is CASSLAGADYEQYF. CDR3 sequence (DNA): TGTGCCAGCAGCCTAGCGGGGGCTGACTACGAGCAGTACTTC. Based on the CDR3 plus reference TRBV7-2 and TRBJ2-7, the full variable domain is GAGVSQSPSNKVTEKGKDVELRCDPISGHTALYWYRQSLGQGLEFLIYFQGNSAPDKSGLPSDRFSAERTGGSVSTLTIQRTQQEDSAVYLCASSLAGADYEQYFGPGTRLTVT.

J is TRBJ2-7 and V is TRBV6-5; 7 nucleotides align to TRBD1. Germline V gene sequence: CDR1 MNHEY, CDR2 SVGAGI. The CDR3 has 13 residues. Trimming cost V 6 bases and J 2 bases; bases outside gene matches: 4. The CDR3 DNA follows: TGTGCCAGCAGGGTGGGACAGACCTACGAGCAGTACTTC. It yields the protein CASRVGQTYEQYF.

This chain uses TRBV6-5 with TRBJ2-1; tentative D call: TRBD1 (5 bases). V lost 5 bases and J lost 0, with 11 bases in between. Per germline, CDR1 MNHEY and CDR2 SVGAGI. The CDR3 is made up of 15 amino acids. Here the CDR3 reads CASSTDSRSYNEQFF. CDR3 in DNA: TGTGCCAGCAGTACTGACAGCCGCTCCTACAATGAGCAGTTCTTC.

In DNA, the CDR3 is TGTGCCAGCAGTTATCAGTACCAGGCAGAGACCCAGTACTTC. Its translation is CASSYQYQAETQYF. The chain employs TRBV27 and TRBJ2-5; D unclear. From germline, CDR1 is MNHEY and CDR2 SMNVEV (reference sequence). Trimming left V 4 bases short and J 4 bases short, with 13 bases between. This CDR3 spans 14 amino acids.

V is TRBV5-1 and J is TRBJ2-7, with 7 bases that match TRBD1. The ends lost 2 bases at V and 6 bases at J; junction bases unmatched: 11. This CDR3 is built from 15 residues. CDR1 is SGHRS, CDR2 YFSETQ, per germline. This CDR3 reads CASSLGTVLQGEQYF. As DNA, the CDR3 is TGCGCCAGCAGCTTAGGGACAGTTTTGCAGGGCGAGCAGTACTTC.

This chain links TRBV9 with TRBJ1-2, with D hard to call. V was shortened by 0 bases and J by 5 bases, with 8 bases between the two germline ends. In germline, CDR1 is SGDLS, CDR2 YYNGEE. The CDR3 loop spans 13 amino acids. The CDR3 here is CASSVEYGYGYTF. For the CDR3, the DNA is TGTGCCAGCAGCGTAGAATACGGGTATGGCTACACCTTC. The entire variable domain, with the rest obtained from reference TRBV9 and TRBJ1-2, is as follows: DSGVTQTPKHLITATGQRVTLRCSPRSGDLSVYWYQQSLDQGLQFLIQYYNGEERAKGNILERFSAQQFPDLHSELNLSSLELGDSALYFCASSVEYGYGYTFGSGTRLTVV.

The chain combines TRBV5-1 with TRBJ1-1; D is undetermined. This CDR3 is built from 14 residues. CDR1 is SGHRS and CDR2 is YFSETQ in the germline V gene. Trimming stripped 1 base from V and 1 base from J, with 8 bases between. CDR3 amino acids: CASSLNTENTEAFF. CDR3 in DNA: TGCGCCAGCAGCTTGAATACAGAGAACACTGAAGCTTTCTTT.

This chain links TRBV6-5 with TRBJ2-1; TRBD2 matches 10 bases. The CDR3 contains 15 residues. CDR1 and CDR2 from the germline V gene are MNHEY and SVGAGI. The V segment lost 0 bases and the J segment 9 bases; nucleotides outside the gene matches: 5. For the CDR3, the DNA is TGTGCCAGCAGTTACTCGCTTAGCGGGGGGAGTGAGCAGTTCTTC. Its translation: CASSYSLSGGSEQFF.

The J gene is TRBJ1-1, the V gene TRBV12-3 or TRBV12-4; D gene ambiguous. Trimming left V 2 bases short and J 5 bases short, with 3 bases between. This CDR3 is built from 11 residues. In DNA form, the CDR3 reads TGTGCCAGCAGTTTATATACTGAAGCTTTCTTT. Translating gives CASSLYTEAFF.

The chain employs TRBV2 and TRBJ2-3, with TRBD2 matching over 9 bases. CDR1 is SNHLY, CDR2 FYNNEI, per germline. V dropped 3 bases and J dropped 2; count of bases not matched to a gene: 9. This CDR3 is 17 amino acids long. The CDR3 DNA reads TGTGCCAGCAGTGACCTGAGACTAGCGGCATCCACAGATACGCAGTATTTT. This gives the protein CASSDLRLAASTDTQYF. Together with reference TRBV2 and TRBJ2-3, the CDR3 gives the full variable domain: EPEVTQTPSHQVTQMGQEVILRCVPISNHLYFYWYRQILGQKVEFLVSFYNNEISEKSEIFDDQFSVERPDGSNFTLKIRSTKLEDSAMYFCASSDLRLAASTDTQYFGPGTRLTVL.

The chain has TRBV14 and TRBJ1-1; possible D gene TRBD1, 5 bases. Trimming took 5 bases from V and 7 from J, leaving 11 bases between them. CDR3 length equals 12 residues. Germline V gene data show CDR1 as SGHDN and CDR2 as FVKESK. CDR3 coding DNA: TGTGCCAGCAGCGGGGCACGTGTTGAAGCTTTCTTT. Translating gives CASSGARVEAFF.

The chain couples TRBV27 to TRBJ1-1, with TRBD1 matching 8 bases. V shed 1 base, J shed 2 bases, and the junction held 6 bases outside the gene matches. This CDR3 contains 16 residues. Germline CDR1 and CDR2: MNHEY and SMNVEV (reference sequence). CDR3 nucleotide sequence: TGTGCCAGCAGTTTATGGGCAGGGGGCGGCAACACTGAAGCTTTCTTT. Amino acid sequence: CASSLWAGGGNTEAFF.

This clone was counted a few times. The chain is built from TRBV6-5 and TRBJ1-5; a weak D match, TRBD1 (5 bases). V was shortened by 4 bases and J by 7 bases, with 11 bases between the two germline ends. This CDR3 spans 13 amino acids. Germline-derived CDR1 and CDR2 are MNHEY and SVGAGI. For the CDR3, the DNA is TGTGCCAGCAGTTCGGGGGTGCGGCAGCCCCAGCATTTT. Residues: CASSSGVRQPQHF.